The 20 T cell receptor beta chains listed next were all sequenced from one sample in a study of cytomegalovirus exposure and HLA in healthy donors (TCRdb year 2017). Libraries were constructed by the immunoSEQ multiplex PCR assay. A mixture of 60 forward primers for TCR Vbeta segments and 13 reverse primers for TCR Jbeta segments was used in the multiplex PCR. TCRdb limited this immuneACCESS table to in-frame rearrangements with V and J called. A share of clones is missing; checked studies link under half to unresolved V genes, and the rest is unexplained. Across this sample there are about 190,000 clones, with approximately 80% seen only once. The ten largest clones capture around an eighth of the sample. The specimen sequenced was PBMCs. The origin of the receptors is a woman aged 25 to 39 in good health and CMV-seropositive.

The J gene is TRBJ1-2, the V gene TRBV9, with TRBD1 as a possible D gene (6 bases). Germline CDR1 is SGDLS and CDR2 is YYNGEE. V was shortened by 4 bases and J by 4 bases, with 17 bases between the two germline ends. CDR3 length equals 15 residues. The CDR3 DNA reads as TGTGCCAGCAGCACTACCACGGACAGTCCCTATGGCTACACCTTC. Its translation: CASSTTTDSPYGYTF.

The chain couples TRBV28 to TRBJ1-3, with D perhaps matching TRBD1 (5 bases). Trimming took 6 bases from V and 15 from J, leaving 18 bases between them. The CDR3 extends over 12 amino acids. Germline-derived CDR1 and CDR2 are MDHEN and SYDVKM. CDR3 sequence (DNA): TGTGCCAGCAGCGCAGGGTATATCACCCCATATTTT. Amino acid sequence: CASSAGYITPYF.

The table lists this clone with a count of one. The chain has TRBV7-9 and TRBJ1-1; D perhaps matches TRBD1 (6 bases). Trimming took 0 bases from V and 4 from J, leaving 21 bases between them. The CDR3 is made up of 18 amino acids. CDR1 SEHNR and CDR2 FQNEAQ come from the germline V gene (reference sequence). CDR3 DNA: TGTGCCAGCAGCTTAGCGCTAGGGGGTTCAGGGGAGGGCACTGAAGCTTTCTTT. It encodes CASSLALGGSGEGTEAFF.

A word on this clone: This specimen includes other DNA sequences encoding the same CDR3. The chain is built from TRBV6-5 and TRBJ1-1; no clear D. V lost 7 bases and J 1 base, leaving 10 bases between the germline ends. Germline V gives CDR1 MNHEY, CDR2 SVGAGI. There are 13 residues in the CDR3. The CDR3 loop reads CASIASRNTEAFF. The DNA for the CDR3 is TGTGCCAGCATCGCCTCCAGGAACACTGAAGCTTTCTTT.

The table lists this clone with a few counts. This rearrangement joins TRBV5-1 to TRBJ2-7; 9 nucleotides match TRBD1. The CDR3 spans 13 residues. V shed 4 bases and J 5 bases; nucleotides not matched to a gene: 4. Germline V lookup: CDR1 SGHRS, CDR2 YFSETQ. CDR3 bases: TGCGCCAGCAGCCGGGACAGGGTACACGAGCAGTACTTC. It encodes CASSRDRVHEQYF.

V is TRBV27 and J is TRBJ2-7; D unresolved. Looked up from germline, CDR1 is MNHEY and CDR2 is SMNVEV (reference sequence). The CDR3 loop spans 14 amino acids. V was pared by 0 bases and J by 6 bases, with 12 bases between. The CDR3: CASSLSRPETEQYF. The CDR3 DNA is TGTGCCAGCAGTTTATCCCGCCCGGAGACCGAGCAGTACTTC.

The V and J genes are TRBV5-1 and TRBJ1-5; the D gene is possibly TRBD1 (5 bases). The ends were cut back, 1 base at V and 7 bases at J, with 21 bases in the middle. CDR3 length equals 17 residues. The germline gives CDR1 SGHRS, CDR2 YFSETQ. The CDR3 reads CASSLTPATGAGQPQHF. CDR3 nucleotides: TGCGCCAGCAGCTTGACCCCTGCTACAGGCGCAGGGCAGCCCCAGCATTTT.

The rearrangement joins TRBV2 to TRBJ1-1; D is possibly TRBD1 (6 bases). Germline V gene lookup returns CDR1 SNHLY and CDR2 FYNNEI. The CDR3 consists of 15 residues. V was clipped by 3 bases and J by 1 base, with 12 bases between them. CDR3 bases: TGTGCCAGCAGTGATGGGGACACGACGAACACTGAAGCTTTCTTT. It yields the protein CASSDGDTTNTEAFF.

This clone was seen a single time. The chain is built from TRBV6-6 and TRBJ1-1, with D possibly TRBD1 on 6 matching bases. The germline V and J ends were trimmed by 0 bases and 4 bases, with 6 bases remaining between them. The CDR3 runs to 13 residues. The germline CDR1 and CDR2 sequences are MNHNY and SVGAGI (reference sequence). The CDR3 DNA reads as TGTGCCAGCAGTTACTCACAGGGCACTGAAGCTTTCTTT. Amino acid sequence: CASSYSQGTEAFF.

This clone has just a few counts. The J gene is TRBJ2-4, the V gene TRBV4-1, with a tentative D call TRBD1 (6 bases). In germline, CDR1 is MGHRA, CDR2 YSYEKL. V lost 0 bases, J lost 6 bases, and 12 bases lay in between. There are 15 residues in the CDR3. CDR3 in amino acids: CASSQDLGGLNIQYF. As DNA, the CDR3 is TGCGCCAGCAGCCAAGATCTTGGGGGCCTAAACATTCAGTACTTC.

The gene calls are TRBV6-1 and TRBJ1-1; D gene ambiguous. V dropped 4 bases and J dropped 1 base, with 10 bases sitting between them. Germline assignment: CDR1 MNHNS and CDR2 SASEGT. The CDR3 extends over 14 amino acids. In DNA, the CDR3 is TGTGCCAGCAGTGGTATATCTCCGAACACTGAAGCTTTCTTT. This sequence encodes CASSGISPNTEAFF.

The chain employs TRBV6-1 and TRBJ2-1; 7 bases agree with TRBD1. This CDR3 is built from 13 residues. V shed 6 bases and J 6 bases; nucleotides not matched to a gene: 5. CDR1 and CDR2 (germline): MNHNS, SASEGT. The CDR3 sequence is CASSLTGTNEQFF. In nucleotides, the CDR3 is TGTGCCAGCAGCCTGACAGGGACCAATGAGCAGTTCTTC.

The chain links TRBV28 to TRBJ2-3, with D possibly TRBD2 on 6 matching bases. CDR3 length equals 16 residues. V was trimmed by 2 bases and J by 3 bases, leaving 15 bases between them. Germline lookup yields CDR1 MDHEN and CDR2 SYDVKM. Here the CDR3 DNA reads TGTGCCAGCAGTTTAACGGGAGTCTTAGAAACAGATACGCAGTATTTT. Its translation: CASSLTGVLETDTQYF.

The chain combines TRBV27 with TRBJ2-2; D uncertain. V shed 5 bases and J shed 7 bases, with 14 bases lying between them. The CDR3 contains 14 residues. The germline gives CDR1 MNHEY, CDR2 SMNVEV (reference sequence). CDR3 coding DNA: TGTGCCAGCAGTCCCCTCGTAGTGTACGGGGAGCTGTTTTTT. The encoded protein is CASSPLVVYGELFF.

The chain uses TRBV5-1 and TRBJ2-1; 9 nucleotides line up with TRBD2. CDR1 is SGHRS and CDR2 is YFSETQ in the germline V gene. The CDR3 loop spans 14 amino acids. V dropped 2 bases and J dropped 10; count of bases not matched to a gene: 7. Here the CDR3 DNA reads TGCGCCAGCAGCTTAGCGGGAGGACCCCCGGAGCAGTTCTTC. Protein sequence: CASSLAGGPPEQFF. Full variable domain (rest looked up from reference TRBV5-1 and TRBJ2-1): KAGVTQTPRYLIKTRGQQVTLSCSPISGHRSVSWYQQTPGQGLQFLFEYFSETQRNKGNFPGRFSGRQFSNSRSEMNVSTLELGDSALYLCASSLAGGPPEQFFGPGTRLTVL.

This chain links TRBV5-4 with TRBJ2-7; 7 bases fit TRBD1. The CDR3 is 15 amino acids. Germline V lookup: CDR1 SGHNT, CDR2 YYREEE (reference sequence). V was pared by 2 bases and J by 2 bases, with 7 bases of the junction left unmatched. CDR3 amino acids: CASSLDRDSAYEQYF. For the CDR3, the DNA is TGTGCCAGCAGCTTAGACCGGGACAGCGCCTACGAGCAGTACTTC. Together with reference TRBV5-4 and TRBJ2-7, the CDR3 gives the full variable domain: ETGVTQSPTHLIKTRGQQVTLRCSSQSGHNTVSWYQQALGQGPQFIFQYYREEENGRGNFPPRFSGLQFPNYSSELNVNALELDDSALYLCASSLDRDSAYEQYFGPGTRLTVT.

This rearrangement joins TRBV28 to TRBJ2-5; tentative D call: TRBD2 (5 bases). Germline-derived CDR1 and CDR2 are MDHEN and SYDVKM. The CDR3 has 15 residues. V was clipped by 3 bases and J by 13 bases, with 24 bases between them. The CDR3 bases are TGTGCCAGCAGTTTTTTGGAGGCGCGTATTGGGATGGCGTACTTC. The encoded protein is CASSFLEARIGMAYF. The whole variable domain, filled in from reference TRBV28 and TRBJ2-5, reads DVKVTQSSRYLVKRTGEKVFLECVQDMDHENMFWYRQDPGLGLRLIYFSYDVKMKEKGDIPEGYSVSREKKERFSLILESASTNQTSMYLCASSFLEARIGMAYFGPGTRLLVL.

The chain links TRBV6-6 to TRBJ2-5; no reliable D call. Judging by the DNA end, TRBJ2-7 fits better; the J call may be wrong. CDR3 length: 13 residues. CDR1 is MNHNY and CDR2 is SVGAGI in the germline V gene (reference sequence). CDR3 sequence (DNA): TGTGCCAGCAGTTTCGACATCTCCTACGAGCAGTACTTC. It specifies CASSFDISYEQYF.

This chain uses TRBV29-1 with TRBJ2-2; 7 bases are a match to TRBD1. Germline V CDR1 and CDR2: SQVTM, ANQGSEA. V trimming: 5 bases; J trimming: 3 bases; junction bases outside the gene matches: 6. The CDR3 is 14 amino acids. DNA of the CDR3: TGCAGCGTTAGGGACAGCGTATACACCGGGGAGCTGTTTTTT. It codes for CSVRDSVYTGELFF.

The sample holds one count of this clone. This chain uses TRBV9 with TRBJ2-5, with TRBD1 as a possible D gene (5 bases). This CDR3 is 15 amino acids long. V shed 4 bases and J shed 1 base, with 14 bases lying between them. The germline V gene has CDR1 SGDLS and CDR2 YYNGEE. CDR3 region: CASSLLDSFQETQYF. DNA for the CDR3: TGTGCCAGCAGCTTACTCGACAGCTTCCAAGAGACCCAGTACTTC.